The 31 T cell receptor beta chains given below trace back to one sample, sequenced in a study of cytomegalovirus exposure and HLA in healthy donors. The PCR ran on 60 Vbeta and 13 Jbeta primers. Only in-frame clones appear in the TCRdb table, and some are missing; sequencing was by immunoSEQ multiplex PCR. The sample contains 95,000 to 150,000 clones, over 80% of which appear only once. The sample taken for sequencing was PBMCs. These receptors were collected from a man aged 25-45 years in good health and CMV-seronegative.

The chain combines TRBV19 with TRBJ1-5; no clear D. This CDR3 is built from 13 residues. The V end lost 5 bases, the J end lost 1 base, and 6 bases lay between the germline ends. Germline V gene data show CDR1 as LNHDA and CDR2 as SQIVND (reference sequence). In DNA form, the CDR3 reads TGTGCCAGTAGTCGGGTCAGCAATCAGCCCCAGCATTTT. Its translation: CASSRVSNQPQHF. Variable domain in full (rest from reference TRBV19 and TRBJ1-5): DGGITQSPKYLFRKEGQNVTLSCEQNLNHDAMYWYRQDPGQGLRLIYYSQIVNDFQKGDIAEGYSVSREKKESFPLTVTSAQKNPTAFYLCASSRVSNQPQHFGDGTRLSIL.

Only a few counts were recorded for this clone. This chain links TRBV27 with TRBJ2-5; 9 bases are shared with TRBD1. The CDR3 length is 14 residues. The V segment lost 5 bases and the J segment 2 bases; nucleotides outside the gene matches: 3. Germline CDR1 MNHEY, CDR2 SMNVEV (reference sequence). The CDR3 nucleotides are TGTGCCAGCAGTCGCGGGACAGGGCAAGAGACCCAGTACTTC. Translated: CASSRGTGQETQYF.

The CDR3 loop is CASSELVPGNTEAFF. DNA for the CDR3: TGCGCCAGCAGTGAACTAGTTCCAGGGAACACTGAAGCTTTCTTT. This rearrangement joins TRBV10-2 to TRBJ1-1; D call uncertain. This CDR3 has 15 amino acids. Trimming pared 3 bases from V and 1 base from J, leaving 12 bases between. The V gene's germline CDR1 is WSHSY and CDR2 SAAADI.

The gene calls are TRBV6-5 and TRBJ2-2; maybe TRBD2 (5 bases). There are 14 residues in the CDR3. Germline V gives CDR1 MNHEY, CDR2 SVGAGI. Trimming removed 6 bases at V and 2 bases at J, with 10 bases between. The CDR3 sequence: CASRFGGNTGELFF. The CDR3 DNA reads as TGTGCCAGCAGATTTGGAGGAAACACCGGGGAGCTGTTTTTT.

This rearrangement joins TRBV25-1 to TRBJ1-2; perhaps TRBD1 as D (6 bases). The CDR3 runs 11 residues. Germline V gene sequence: CDR1 MGHDK, CDR2 SYGVNS. V was shortened by 5 bases and J by 12 bases, with 13 bases between the two germline ends. The CDR3 bases are TGTGCCAGCAGTAGTGGGGGCGCCGACACCTTC. It yields the protein CASSSGGADTF.

With respect to this clone: The junction shows a germline mismatch at one end, possibly a read error. V is TRBV5-6 and J is TRBJ2-6; D is possibly TRBD1 (7 bases). CDR3 size: 18 residues. CDR1 and CDR2 (germline): SGHDT, YYEEEE. CDR3 nucleotide sequence: TGTGCCAGCAACCCTCTCAAGGAGGGGGCGAACGGGGCCAACGGCCTGACTTTC. It is translated as CASNPLKEGANGANGLTF. The whole variable domain, filled in from reference TRBV5-6 and TRBJ2-6, reads DAGVTQSPTHLIKTRGQQVTLRCSPKSGHDTVSWYQQALGQGPQFIFQYYEEEERQRGNFPDRFSGHQFPNYSSELNVNALLLGDSALYLCASNPLKEGANGANGLTFGAGSRLTVL.

V usage is TRBV7-7 and J usage is TRBJ2-3; 8 bases align to TRBD1. This CDR3 spans 15 amino acids. V lost 5 bases to trimming and J lost 2 bases; unmatched junction nucleotides: 6. Looked up from germline, CDR1 is SSHAT and CDR2 is FNYEAQ (reference sequence). In DNA form, the CDR3 reads TGTGCCAGCAGCCTACAGGGGGTCCCCACAGATACGCAGTATTTT. It is translated as CASSLQGVPTDTQYF.

The V call is TRBV28, the J call TRBJ2-5; TRBD2 matches 9 bases. The end of the DNA aligns better with TRBJ2-7, so the J call may be wrong. Per germline, CDR1 MDHEN and CDR2 SYDVKM. This CDR3 spans 14 amino acids. CDR3 nucleotides: TGTGCCAGCAGTTTACGGCGGGGGGGCCACGAGCAGTACTTC. Its protein is CASSLRRGGHEQYF.

This clone is a singleton in its sample. The chain couples TRBV27 to TRBJ1-6, with 7 positions matching TRBD1. Trimming at V came to 1 base and at J to 16 bases, leaving 7 bases not matched to a gene. This CDR3 is built from 13 residues. The germline V gene encodes CDR1 MNHEY and CDR2 SMNVEV (reference sequence). The CDR3 sequence is CASSLLTGDRLHF. CDR3 bases: TGTGCCAGCAGTTTATTAACAGGGGACCGTCTCCACTTT.

This clone appeared once. The chain couples TRBV9 to TRBJ2-5; 8 nucleotides match TRBD1. The CDR3 length is 15 residues. With 0 bases clipped from V and 5 bases from J, the junction kept 6 bases outside the gene matches. The germline V gene encodes CDR1 SGDLS and CDR2 YYNGEE. The CDR3, as DNA: TGTGCCAGCAGCGTAGATCAGGGGGCCGATGAGACCCAGTACTTC. It codes for CASSVDQGADETQYF.

The chain links TRBV18 to TRBJ2-7, with 7 bases aligning to TRBD1. This CDR3 region has 15 residues. Trimming cost V 6 bases and J 7 bases; bases outside gene matches: 15. Germline V gene lookup returns CDR1 KGHSH and CDR2 LQKENI. This CDR3 reads CASSRRTTGVGEQYF. In nucleotides, the CDR3 is TGTGCCAGCTCGCGCCGAACAACAGGGGTTGGAGAGCAGTACTTC. Full variable domain (rest looked up from reference TRBV18 and TRBJ2-7): NAGVMQNPRHLVRRRGQEARLRCSPMKGHSHVYWYRQLPEEGLKFMVYLQKENIIDESGMPKERFSAEFPKEGPSILRIQQVVRGDSAAYFCASSRRTTGVGEQYFGPGTRLTVT.

This sequence joins TRBV18 and TRBJ1-6; 7 bases map to TRBD1. The CDR3 runs to 14 residues. Losses at the gene ends were 6 bases for V and 7 bases for J; bases not matched to a gene: 6. Germline CDR1 reads KGHSH; CDR2 reads LQKENI. This CDR3 reads CASSPTDRNSPLHF. Here the CDR3 DNA reads TGTGCCAGCTCCCCGACGGACAGGAATTCACCCCTCCACTTT.

The gene calls are TRBV28 and TRBJ2-1, with 9 bases fitting TRBD2. The V and J ends lost 3 bases and 3 bases, in that order; junction bases with no gene match: 3. Germline CDR1 MDHEN, CDR2 SYDVKM. The CDR3 spans 15 residues. CDR3 sequence reads: CASSLGGGDYNEQFF. CDR3 DNA sequence: TGTGCCAGCAGTTTGGGCGGGGGGGACTACAATGAGCAGTTCTTC.

The V call is TRBV5-4, the J call TRBJ1-1, with 9 bases identical to TRBD1. Germline-derived CDR1 and CDR2 are SGHNT and YYREEE (reference sequence). V dropped 0 bases and J dropped 0; count of bases not matched to a gene: 3. This CDR3 has 16 residues. CDR3 nucleotide sequence: TGTGCCAGCAGCTTGGGGGGGACAGGGATGAACACTGAAGCTTTCTTT. This codes for CASSLGGTGMNTEAFF.

This clone occurred a few times. V is TRBV23-1 and J is TRBJ2-3; 7 bases map to TRBD2. TRBV23-1 is flagged as an ORF with uncertain function. The CDR3 sequence is 14 residues long. V shed 10 bases, J shed 1 base, and the junction held 8 bases outside the gene matches. CDR3 in DNA: TGCGCCACCCTAGGGGCGGGGGGCACAGATACGCAGTATTTT. Residues: CATLGAGGTDTQYF.

This chain uses TRBV11-2 with TRBJ2-1, with TRBD2 as a possible D gene (6 bases). The CDR3 contains 13 residues. V was shortened by 5 bases and J by 13 bases, with 18 bases between the two germline ends. Germline assignment: CDR1 SGHAT and CDR2 FQNNGV. The CDR3 protein is CASSRLGMGGQFF. The CDR3 DNA is TGTGCCAGCAGCCGTTTAGGAATGGGAGGACAGTTCTTC.

In this sample, this clone turned up a few times. This chain joins TRBV27 and TRBJ2-2; 15 bases map to TRBD2. V shed 6 bases and J 4 bases; nucleotides not matched to a gene: 6. Germline CDR1 and CDR2: MNHEY and SMNVEV (reference sequence). The CDR3 covers 17 residues. The CDR3 loop is CASSRTSGGGRTGELFF. The CDR3 nucleotides read TGTGCCAGCAGCAGGACTAGCGGGGGGGGTCGCACCGGGGAGCTGTTTTTT.

The chain has TRBV4-2 and TRBJ2-3; 15 positions agree with TRBD2. CDR3 length equals 18 residues. Unmatched junction bases numbered 10, after V lost 0 bases and J lost 9 bases. Germline V CDR1 and CDR2: LGHNA, YNFKEQ. The CDR3 here is CASSQDFRTSGGETTQYF. CDR3 bases: TGTGCCAGCAGCCAAGATTTCCGGACTAGCGGGGGGGAAACGACGCAGTATTTT.

Turning to this clone: In the same sample, other DNA sequences code for this CDR3. J is TRBJ2-7 and V is TRBV2; D call uncertain. The V end lost 9 bases, the J end lost 1 base, and 4 bases lay between the germline ends. The CDR3 runs 10 residues. CDR1 SNHLY and CDR2 FYNNEI come from the germline V gene. The CDR3 reads CASRSYEQYF. For the CDR3, the DNA is TGTGCCAGTCGTTCCTACGAGCAGTACTTC.

The rearrangement links TRBV7-2 to TRBJ1-4, with no clear D. V was shortened by 1 base and J by 8 bases, with 14 bases between the two germline ends. Looked up from germline, CDR1 is SGHTA and CDR2 is FQGNSA. The CDR3 runs to 15 residues. The CDR3 sequence is CASSLESGRGEKLFF. CDR3 bases: TGTGCCAGCAGCTTAGAATCGGGCCGAGGGGAAAAACTGTTTTTT. The entire variable domain, with the rest obtained from reference TRBV7-2 and TRBJ1-4, is as follows: GAGVSQSPSNKVTEKGKDVELRCDPISGHTALYWYRQSLGQGLEFLIYFQGNSAPDKSGLPSDRFSAERTGGSVSTLTIQRTQQEDSAVYLCASSLESGRGEKLFFGSGTQLSVL.

This clone turned up a few times. The gene calls are TRBV18 and TRBJ2-1; 9 bases map to TRBD1. Per the germline V gene, CDR1 is KGHSH and CDR2 is LQKENI. V lost 5 bases and J lost 6; bases outside the gene matches: 11. The CDR3 runs 16 residues. The CDR3 is CASSSTGTGSLNEQFF. The CDR3 DNA sequence: TGTGCCAGCTCATCTACCGGGACAGGGTCCCTCAATGAGCAGTTCTTC.

The V call is TRBV7-6, the J call TRBJ2-1, with 11 bases fitting TRBD2. With 3 bases clipped from V and 7 bases from J, the junction kept 2 bases outside the gene matches. The CDR3 covers 14 residues. CDR1 and CDR2 (germline): SGHVS, FNYEAQ. DNA for the CDR3: TGTGCCAGCAGCTTGATAGCGGGGGGGAATGAGCAGTTCTTC. Protein: CASSLIAGGNEQFF.

The rearrangement joins TRBV19 to TRBJ2-1, with 10 nucleotides matching TRBD2. Germline CDR1 is LNHDA and CDR2 is SQIVND (reference sequence). The V segment lost 6 bases and the J segment 4 bases; nucleotides outside the gene matches: 12. The length of the CDR3 is 17 residues. CDR3 in DNA: TGTGCCAGTAGCTACCAGGCGACTAGCGGGCCTTACAATGAGCAGTTCTTC. Its translation: CASSYQATSGPYNEQFF.

The V and J genes are TRBV9 and TRBJ1-4; 9 nucleotides agree with TRBD1. With 4 bases clipped from V and 5 bases from J, the junction kept 12 bases outside the gene matches. This CDR3 region has 17 residues. Per germline, CDR1 SGDLS and CDR2 YYNGEE. CDR3 DNA: TGTGCCAGCAGCCCCCGAACAGGGGGCGCGGGGAATGAAAAACTGTTTTTT. Its translation: CASSPRTGGAGNEKLFF. The full variable domain, in which reference TRBV9 and TRBJ1-4 provide the parts outside the CDR3, is DSGVTQTPKHLITATGQRVTLRCSPRSGDLSVYWYQQSLDQGLQFLIQYYNGEERAKGNILERFSAQQFPDLHSELNLSSLELGDSALYFCASSPRTGGAGNEKLFFGSGTQLSVL.

This chain links TRBV5-1 with TRBJ1-1; 9 bases align to TRBD1. Looked up from germline, CDR1 is SGHRS and CDR2 is YFSETQ. The CDR3 is 15 amino acids. V shed 0 bases, J shed 4 bases, and the junction held 4 bases outside the gene matches. The CDR3 sequence: CASSLGTGVSTEAFF. As DNA, the CDR3 is TGCGCCAGCAGCTTGGGGACAGGGGTTAGCACTGAAGCTTTCTTT.

This sequence joins TRBV28 and TRBJ2-1; no clear D. Trimming cost V 5 bases and J 0 bases, with 11 bases left between them. The CDR3 loop spans 15 amino acids. CDR1 and CDR2 from the germline V gene are MDHEN and SYDVKM. The CDR3 sequence is CASSLRRSSYNEQFF. CDR3 coding DNA: TGTGCCAGCAGTCTGCGCCGGAGCTCCTACAATGAGCAGTTCTTC.

This clone appeared once. The V and J genes are TRBV10-2 and TRBJ2-6; no reliable D call. CDR3 length equals 18 residues. Trimming removed 0 bases from V and 4 bases from J, with 16 bases in between. The germline CDR1 and CDR2 sequences are WSHSY and SAAADI. CDR3 in amino acids: CASSESDSRSEGANVLTF. CDR3 nucleotide sequence: TGCGCCAGCAGTGAGTCAGATTCCAGATCGGAGGGGGCCAACGTCCTGACTTTC.

This sequence joins TRBV19 and TRBJ1-5, with unresolved D. CDR3 length: 14 residues. Germline V CDR1 and CDR2: LNHDA, SQIVND (reference sequence). Trimming removed 5 bases from V and 2 bases from J, with 10 bases in between. DNA of the CDR3: TGTGCCAGTAGTCCCCTCCTCGGCAATCAGCCCCAGCATTTT. It is translated as CASSPLLGNQPQHF. Looking up the rest from reference TRBV19 and TRBJ1-5 gives the full variable domain: DGGITQSPKYLFRKEGQNVTLSCEQNLNHDAMYWYRQDPGQGLRLIYYSQIVNDFQKGDIAEGYSVSREKKESFPLTVTSAQKNPTAFYLCASSPLLGNQPQHFGDGTRLSIL.

J is TRBJ2-7 and V is TRBV6-6; D remains ambiguous. Germline V gene sequence: CDR1 MNHNY, CDR2 SVGAGI (reference sequence). CDR3 length: 12 amino acids. Trimming left V 8 bases short and J 4 bases short, with 12 bases between. CDR3 amino acids: CASAAQRYEQYF. CDR3 nucleotide sequence: TGTGCCAGCGCCGCCCAACGGTACGAGCAGTACTTC.

The table lists this clone with a count of one. This sequence joins TRBV5-1 and TRBJ2-7, with TRBD1 identical over 10 bases. The germline V gene has CDR1 SGHRS and CDR2 YFSETQ. The CDR3 runs 15 residues. V lost 4 bases and J lost 1; bases outside the gene matches: 5. The chain's CDR3 is CASSLDRGPSYEQYF. CDR3 nucleotide sequence: TGCGCCAGCAGCCTAGACAGGGGGCCTTCCTACGAGCAGTACTTC.

Comments on this clone: At one end, the junction sequence differs from germline, possibly due to a read error. The chain uses TRBV4-2 and TRBJ2-6; 10 bases match TRBD2. The germline CDR1 and CDR2 sequences are LGHNA and YNFKEQ. The CDR3 runs 19 residues. This CDR3 is CASSQDLAGVFSGANGLTF. CDR3 bases: TGTGCCAGCAGCCAAGATCTAGCGGGGGTGTTCTCTGGGGCCAACGGCCTGACTTTC.